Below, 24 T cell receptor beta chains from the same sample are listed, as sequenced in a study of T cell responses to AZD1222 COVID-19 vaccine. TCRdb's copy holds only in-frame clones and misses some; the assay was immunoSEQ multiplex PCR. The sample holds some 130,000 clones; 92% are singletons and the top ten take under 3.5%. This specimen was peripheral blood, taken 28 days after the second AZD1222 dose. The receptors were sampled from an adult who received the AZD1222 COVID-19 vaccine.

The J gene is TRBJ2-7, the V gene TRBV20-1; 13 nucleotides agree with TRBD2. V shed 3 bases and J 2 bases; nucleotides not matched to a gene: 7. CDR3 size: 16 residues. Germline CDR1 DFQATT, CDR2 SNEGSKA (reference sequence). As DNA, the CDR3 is TGCAGTGCTAGTGGACTAGCGGGAGACCTAGCCTACGAGCAGTACTTC. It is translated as CSASGLAGDLAYEQYF.

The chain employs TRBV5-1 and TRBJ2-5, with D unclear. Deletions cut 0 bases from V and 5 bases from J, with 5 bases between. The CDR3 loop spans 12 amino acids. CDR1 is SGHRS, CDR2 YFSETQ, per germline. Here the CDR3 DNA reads TGCGCCAGCAGCTTGGTCGGCGAGACCCAGTACTTC. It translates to CASSLVGETQYF.

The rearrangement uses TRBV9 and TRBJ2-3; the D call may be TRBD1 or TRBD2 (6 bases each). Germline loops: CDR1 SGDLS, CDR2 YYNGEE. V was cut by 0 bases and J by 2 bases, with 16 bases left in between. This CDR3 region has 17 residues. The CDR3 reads CASSVALGGSATDTQYF. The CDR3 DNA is TGTGCCAGCAGCGTAGCCCTAGGGGGGAGTGCCACAGATACGCAGTATTTT.

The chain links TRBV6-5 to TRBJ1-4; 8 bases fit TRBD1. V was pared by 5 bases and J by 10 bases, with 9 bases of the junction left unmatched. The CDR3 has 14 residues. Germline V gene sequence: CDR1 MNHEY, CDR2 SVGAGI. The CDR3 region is CASSQTGVWGKLFF. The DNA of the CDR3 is TGTGCCAGCAGTCAGACAGGGGTATGGGGAAAACTGTTTTTT.

CDR3 sequence reads: CASRQGNSYNSPLHF. The DNA for the CDR3 is TGTGCCAGTAGACAGGGGAATTCCTATAATTCACCCCTCCACTTT. This sequence joins TRBV27 and TRBJ1-6, with 8 bases lining up with TRBD1. This CDR3 is built from 15 residues. With V trimmed by 9 bases and J by 1 base, 5 bases remained unmatched. CDR1 and CDR2 from the germline V gene are MNHEY and SMNVEV (reference sequence).

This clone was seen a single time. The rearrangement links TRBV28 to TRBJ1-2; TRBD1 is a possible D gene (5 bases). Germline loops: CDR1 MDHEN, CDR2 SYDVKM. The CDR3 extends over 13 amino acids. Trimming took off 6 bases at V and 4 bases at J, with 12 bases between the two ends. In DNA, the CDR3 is TGTGCCAGCAGACCGGGGCAGACCTATGGCTACACCTTC. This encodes CASRPGQTYGYTF.

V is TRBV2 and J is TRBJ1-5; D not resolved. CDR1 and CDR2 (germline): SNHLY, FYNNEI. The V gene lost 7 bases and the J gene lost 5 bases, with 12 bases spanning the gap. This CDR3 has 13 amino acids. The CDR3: CASKEEWDQPQHF. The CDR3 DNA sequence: TGTGCCAGCAAGGAGGAATGGGATCAGCCCCAGCATTTT. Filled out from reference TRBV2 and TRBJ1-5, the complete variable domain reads EPEVTQTPSHQVTQMGQEVILRCVPISNHLYFYWYRQILGQKVEFLVSFYNNEISEKSEIFDDQFSVERPDGSNFTLKIRSTKLEDSAMYFCASKEEWDQPQHFGDGTRLSIL.

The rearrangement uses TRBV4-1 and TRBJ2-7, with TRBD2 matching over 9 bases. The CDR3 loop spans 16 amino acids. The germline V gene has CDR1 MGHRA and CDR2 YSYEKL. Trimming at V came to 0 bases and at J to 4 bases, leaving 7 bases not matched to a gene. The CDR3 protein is CASSQDSRLAVYEQYF. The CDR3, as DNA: TGCGCCAGCAGCCAAGATAGCAGACTAGCGGTGTACGAGCAGTACTTC.

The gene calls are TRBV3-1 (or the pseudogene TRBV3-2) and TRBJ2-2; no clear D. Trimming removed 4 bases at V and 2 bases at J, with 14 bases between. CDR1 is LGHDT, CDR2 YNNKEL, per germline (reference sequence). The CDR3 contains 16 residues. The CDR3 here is CASSPSGVTNTGELFF. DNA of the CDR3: TGTGCCAGCAGCCCCAGTGGAGTGACAAACACCGGGGAGCTGTTTTTT.

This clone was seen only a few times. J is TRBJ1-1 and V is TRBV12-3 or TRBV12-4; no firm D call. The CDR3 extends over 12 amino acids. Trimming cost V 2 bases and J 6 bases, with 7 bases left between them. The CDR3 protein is CASSLMSPEAFF. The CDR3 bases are TGTGCCAGCAGTTTAATGTCACCTGAAGCTTTCTTT.

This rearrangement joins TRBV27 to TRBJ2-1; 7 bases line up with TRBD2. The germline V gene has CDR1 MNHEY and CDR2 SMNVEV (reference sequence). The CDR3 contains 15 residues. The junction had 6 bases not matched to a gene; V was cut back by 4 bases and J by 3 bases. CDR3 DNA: TGTGCCAGCAGTTCACGGCTAGCGGTCTACAATGAGCAGTTCTTC. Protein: CASSSRLAVYNEQFF.

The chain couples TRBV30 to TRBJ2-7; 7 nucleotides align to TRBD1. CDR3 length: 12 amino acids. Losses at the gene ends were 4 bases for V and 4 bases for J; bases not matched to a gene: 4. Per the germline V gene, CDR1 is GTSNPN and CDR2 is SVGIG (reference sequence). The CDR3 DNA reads TGTGCCTGGAATCACAGGGGTTACGAGCAGTACTTC. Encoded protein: CAWNHRGYEQYF.

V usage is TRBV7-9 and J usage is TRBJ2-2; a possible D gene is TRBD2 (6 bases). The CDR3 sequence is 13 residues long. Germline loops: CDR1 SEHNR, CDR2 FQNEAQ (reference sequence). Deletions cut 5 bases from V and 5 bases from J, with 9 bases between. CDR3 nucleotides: TGTGCCAGCAGCCCGAGCGGGACCGGGGAGCTGTTTTTT. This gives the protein CASSPSGTGELFF.

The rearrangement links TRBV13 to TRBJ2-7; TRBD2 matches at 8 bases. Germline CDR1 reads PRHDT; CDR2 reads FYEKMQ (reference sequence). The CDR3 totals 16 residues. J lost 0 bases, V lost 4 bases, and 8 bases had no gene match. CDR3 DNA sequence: TGTGCCAGCAGCTCCGCCGGGGGGGTCGGCTCCTACGAGCAGTACTTC. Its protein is CASSSAGGVGSYEQYF.

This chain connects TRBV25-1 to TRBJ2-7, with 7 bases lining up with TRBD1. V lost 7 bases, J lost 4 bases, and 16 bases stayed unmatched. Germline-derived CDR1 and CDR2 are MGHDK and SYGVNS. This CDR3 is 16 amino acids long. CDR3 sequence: CASTTLGEQGNYEQYF. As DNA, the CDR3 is TGTGCCAGCACCACACTTGGTGAACAGGGGAATTACGAGCAGTACTTC.

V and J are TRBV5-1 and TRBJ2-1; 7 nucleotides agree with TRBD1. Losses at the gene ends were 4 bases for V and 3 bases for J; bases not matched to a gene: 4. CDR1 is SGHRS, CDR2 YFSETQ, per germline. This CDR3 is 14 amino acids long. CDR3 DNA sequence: TGCGCCAGCAGCCCGGGACAGAGCTACAATGAGCAGTTCTTC. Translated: CASSPGQSYNEQFF.

CDR3 in amino acids: CASSRPASDRINEQFF. In DNA, the CDR3 is TGTGCCAGCTCACGCCCGGCATCGGACAGGATCAATGAGCAGTTCTTC. The gene calls are TRBV18 and TRBJ2-1; TRBD1 matches at 7 bases. The CDR3 consists of 16 residues. V lost 4 bases and J lost 6; bases outside the gene matches: 12. Germline CDR1 and CDR2: KGHSH and LQKENI.

For the CDR3, the DNA is TGTGCCAGCAGCTTAACAGGGAACACTGAAGCTTTCTTT. It translates to CASSLTGNTEAFF. V and J are TRBV7-9 and TRBJ1-1; TRBD1 might be the D (5 bases). Germline V CDR1 and CDR2: SEHNR, FQNEAQ (reference sequence). Trimming cost V 2 bases and J 1 base, with 5 bases left between them. This CDR3 has 13 residues.

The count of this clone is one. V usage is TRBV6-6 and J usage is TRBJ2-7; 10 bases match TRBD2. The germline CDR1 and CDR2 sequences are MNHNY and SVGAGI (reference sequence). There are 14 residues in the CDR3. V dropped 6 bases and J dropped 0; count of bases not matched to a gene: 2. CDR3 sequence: CASRGLAVSYEQYF. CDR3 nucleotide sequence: TGTGCCAGCAGAGGACTAGCGGTCTCCTACGAGCAGTACTTC.

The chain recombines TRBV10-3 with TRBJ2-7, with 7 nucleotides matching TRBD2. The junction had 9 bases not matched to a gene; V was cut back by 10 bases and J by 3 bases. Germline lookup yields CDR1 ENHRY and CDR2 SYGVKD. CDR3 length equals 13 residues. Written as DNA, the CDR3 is TGTGCCAGCGCCGGGACTATCAACTACGAGCAGTACTTC. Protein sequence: CASAGTINYEQYF.

CDR3 region: CASSVGTTATMGQFF. CDR3 DNA: TGTGCCAGCAGCGTAGGCACTACCGCTACAATGGGGCAGTTCTTC. V gene TRBV9 combines with J gene TRBJ2-1, with D uncertain. Germline-derived CDR1 and CDR2 are SGDLS and YYNGEE. V was cut by 0 bases and J by 12 bases, with 19 bases left in between. The CDR3 sequence is 15 residues long.

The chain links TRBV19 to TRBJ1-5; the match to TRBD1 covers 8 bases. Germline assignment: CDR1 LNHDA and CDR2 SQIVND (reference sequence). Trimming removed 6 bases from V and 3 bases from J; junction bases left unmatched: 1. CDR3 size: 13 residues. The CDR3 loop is CASRDRVNQPQHF. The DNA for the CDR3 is TGTGCCAGTAGGGACAGGGTCAATCAGCCCCAGCATTTT.

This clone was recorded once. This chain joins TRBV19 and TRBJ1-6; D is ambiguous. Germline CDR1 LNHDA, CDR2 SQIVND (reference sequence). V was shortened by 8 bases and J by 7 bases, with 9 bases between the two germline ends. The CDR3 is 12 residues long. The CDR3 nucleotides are TGTGCCAGTGGGAGGGAAAATTCACCCCTCCACTTT. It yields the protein CASGRENSPLHF.

CDR3 nucleotides: TGTGCCAGCAGACCCGGGGCCACTGAAGCTTTCTTT. This gives the protein CASRPGATEAFF. The rearrangement joins TRBV12-3 or TRBV12-4 to TRBJ1-1; the D gene is possibly TRBD1 (5 bases). The V and J ends lost 6 bases and 4 bases respectively, with 9 bases between them. The CDR3 consists of 12 residues.